This TCR beta chain was sequenced during a study of regulatory T cells in long-lasting Graves disease. The germline V gene encodes CDR1 MGHRA and CDR2 YSYEKL. This CDR3 is 20 amino acids long. Assembly of TCR beta libraries relied on iRepertoire HTBI primers together with Arm-PCR of CDR3 regions. Each CDR3 protein gets one entry after TCRdb re-called the multiplex PCR reads with MiXCR. The data hold roughly 260,000 distinct CDR3 sequences, with 15% to 20% observed a single time. Sample time point: newly diagnosed GD, antithyroid drugs for less than 3 months. There was RNA extracted from PBMCs, and the TCR library was made from it. In this sample, this clonotype turned up many times. One end of the junction varies from germline; a read error may be responsible. These data were also reused for a study on T cells in Graves' hyperthyroidism and ophthalmopathy.

This receptor was obtained from a woman aged 25-40 years with Graves disease. This specimen consisted of peripheral blood mononuclear cells (PBMCs), obtained at new diagnosis, from a patient treated with antithyroid drugs. The V call is TRBV4-1, the J call TRBJ1-5, with TRBD1 matching 9 bases. CDR3 nucleotide sequence: TGCGCCAGCAGCCATGCCCGGGACAGGGAGGGAAGGAGAGGGGATCAGGCCCAGCATTTT. Its protein is CASSHARDREGRRGDQAQHF.